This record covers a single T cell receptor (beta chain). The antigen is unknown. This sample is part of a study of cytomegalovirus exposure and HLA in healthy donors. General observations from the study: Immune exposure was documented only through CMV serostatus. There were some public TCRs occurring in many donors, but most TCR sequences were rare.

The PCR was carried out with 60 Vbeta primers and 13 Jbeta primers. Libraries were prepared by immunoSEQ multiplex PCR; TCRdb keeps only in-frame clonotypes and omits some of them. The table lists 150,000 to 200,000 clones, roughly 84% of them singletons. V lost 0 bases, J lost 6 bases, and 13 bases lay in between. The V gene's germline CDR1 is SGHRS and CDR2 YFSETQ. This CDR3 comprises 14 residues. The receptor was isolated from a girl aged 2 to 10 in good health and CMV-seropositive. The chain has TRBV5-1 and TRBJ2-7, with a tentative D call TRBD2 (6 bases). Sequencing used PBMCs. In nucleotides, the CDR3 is TGCGCCAGCAGCTTGGTTGGGGACTCCCGCGAGCAGTACTTC. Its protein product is CASSLVGDSREQYF.